One and the same sample provided the 3 T cell receptor beta chains below, sequenced in a study of vaccination effects on CD4 cells after COVID-19. Generated by immunoSEQ multiplex PCR, the TCRdb table keeps only in-frame clones and is missing some. This table has more than 35,000 clones, approximately 72% appearing once. Researchers isolated CD4+ T cells once ten to eleven days of culture had elapsed. Participants completed two doses of the BNT162b2 or mRNA-1273 vaccine. Antigen specificity for these receptors is unknown. Sequenced here: CD4+ T cells from PBMCs cultured without peptide, sampled after COVID-19 vaccination. The receptors derive from a human donor who received a COVID-19 vaccine.

J is TRBJ2-1 and V is TRBV9; TRBD2 matches 9 bases. The CDR3 length is 17 residues. Germline V gives CDR1 SGDLS, CDR2 YYNGEE. Trimming at V came to 0 bases and at J to 3 bases, leaving 7 bases not matched to a gene. The CDR3 nucleotides are TGTGCCAGCAGCGTAGACCCTAGCGGGAACGTCTACAATGAGCAGTTCTTC. Encoded protein: CASSVDPSGNVYNEQFF.

This chain connects TRBV18 to TRBJ1-6, with a tentative D call TRBD1 (5 bases). V was cut by 1 base and J by 7 bases, with 11 bases left in between. The CDR3 has 15 residues. CDR1 and CDR2 (germline): KGHSH, LQKENI. The CDR3 here is CASSPQDPGNSPLHF. The CDR3 region has the DNA TGTGCCAGCTCACCACAGGACCCAGGGAATTCACCCCTCCACTTT.

This clone was seen only a few times. The V call is TRBV5-1, the J call TRBJ2-7, with 7 nucleotides matching TRBD1. V lost 0 bases and J lost 6; bases outside the gene matches: 9. The CDR3 spans 15 residues. From germline, CDR1 is SGHRS and CDR2 YFSETQ. The CDR3 protein is CASSLGNTGVGEQYF. The DNA for the CDR3 is TGCGCCAGCAGCTTGGGGAATACAGGGGTAGGCGAGCAGTACTTC.